Presented here are 30 T cell receptor beta chains from one specimen sequenced in a study of blood T cell repertoires in COVID-19. Data came from immunoSEQ multiplex PCR; TCRdb stores just in-frame clones and leaves some out. The table lists about 61,000 clones, about 88% of them singletons. Sequencing used peripheral blood. The receptors originated from an elderly man in a cohort sampled during active COVID-19.

Only a few counts were recorded for this clone. The chain joins TRBV18 to TRBJ1-5; 7 positions agree with TRBD1. The V gene end was trimmed by 4 bases and the J gene end by 4 bases; junction bases not matched to a gene: 4. This CDR3 is 14 amino acids long. CDR1 and CDR2 from the germline V gene are KGHSH and LQKENI. The CDR3 here is CASSHQGVNQPQHF. The CDR3 DNA sequence: TGTGCCAGCTCACACCAGGGGGTTAATCAGCCCCAGCATTTT.

CDR3 coding DNA: TGCGCCAGCAGCCCCGCAGGGGGCGGGAACGTAGATACGCAGTATTTT. This translates into CASSPAGGGNVDTQYF. The genes are TRBV4-1 and TRBJ2-3; TRBD1 matches at 8 bases. V shed 4 bases and J 5 bases; nucleotides not matched to a gene: 11. Germline values: CDR1 MGHRA, CDR2 YSYEKL. The CDR3 is 16 amino acids.

This chain connects TRBV28 to TRBJ2-5; 7 nucleotides match TRBD2. V shed 7 bases, J shed 5 bases, and the junction held 7 bases outside the gene matches. CDR3 length: 13 amino acids. The V gene's germline CDR1 is MDHEN and CDR2 SYDVKM. The CDR3 DNA follows: TGTGCCAGCACGGGGGGTCACCGGGAGACCCAGTACTTC. Protein: CASTGGHRETQYF.

V is TRBV19 and J is TRBJ2-2; D might be TRBD1 (6 bases). CDR3 length equals 15 residues. Germline CDR1 is LNHDA and CDR2 is SQIVND (reference sequence). Trimming stripped 7 bases from V and 2 bases from J, with 14 bases between. CDR3 residues: CASKPGQTNTGELFF. The CDR3 DNA follows: TGTGCCAGTAAACCAGGACAGACTAACACCGGGGAGCTGTTTTTT.

The chain couples TRBV5-1 to TRBJ2-7, with a tentative D call TRBD2 (5 bases). The CDR3 is made up of 14 amino acids. The germline V and J ends were trimmed by 0 bases and 7 bases, with 14 bases remaining between them. Germline CDR1 and CDR2: SGHRS and YFSETQ. The CDR3 DNA follows: TGCGCCAGCAGCTTGGACCGGACCCCGGGGGAGCAGTACTTC. Translation gives CASSLDRTPGEQYF.

The chain recombines TRBV7-8 with TRBJ2-5; TRBD2 agrees at 10 bases. J lost 5 bases, V lost 4 bases, and 10 bases had no gene match. This CDR3 is built from 16 residues. The germline gives CDR1 SGHVS, CDR2 FQNEAQ. In DNA, the CDR3 is TGTGCCAGCAGCTCCTCTTCACTAGCGGGAAGGGAGACCCAGTACTTC. Translated, it gives CASSSSSLAGRETQYF.

V gene TRBV10-3 combines with J gene TRBJ1-2; 10 nucleotides agree with TRBD1. CDR3 length equals 16 residues. J lost 4 bases, V lost 2 bases, and 7 bases had no gene match. The germline V gene has CDR1 ENHRY and CDR2 SYGVKD. The CDR3 nucleotides read TGTGCCATCAGTGAGGACAGGGGGCCTTTTATCTATGGCTACACCTTC. As protein: CAISEDRGPFIYGYTF.

The genes are TRBV19 and TRBJ1-1, with 8 bases aligning to TRBD1. V dropped 10 bases and J dropped 0; count of bases not matched to a gene: 4. CDR3 size: 13 residues. Germline V CDR1 and CDR2: LNHDA, SQIVND (reference sequence). Written as DNA, the CDR3 is TGTGCCACCCGGACAGGGTTGAACACTGAAGCTTTCTTT. Encoded protein: CATRTGLNTEAFF.

The rearrangement links TRBV19 to TRBJ2-1; a weak D match, TRBD2 (6 bases). Germline V lookup: CDR1 LNHDA, CDR2 SQIVND (reference sequence). Trimming pared 6 bases from V and 6 bases from J, leaving 24 bases between. CDR3 size: 17 residues. The CDR3 bases are TGTGCCAGTAGCTTAAACCCTAGCGTTTACCTCTCCAATGAGCAGTTCTTC. Encoded protein: CASSLNPSVYLSNEQFF.

The rearrangement uses TRBV9 and TRBJ1-4; 8 bases line up with TRBD1. The CDR3 covers 15 residues. V lost 0 bases, J lost 4 bases, and 2 bases stayed unmatched. Per the germline V gene, CDR1 is SGDLS and CDR2 is YYNGEE. CDR3 coding DNA: TGTGCCAGCAGCGTAGGGGACAGGTTTAATGAAAAACTGTTTTTT. Protein: CASSVGDRFNEKLFF.

The rearrangement links TRBV4-3 to TRBJ1-2, with D perhaps TRBD1 (6 bases). Germline-derived CDR1 and CDR2 are LGHNA and YSLEER. The CDR3 covers 14 residues. Trimming removed 0 bases at V and 8 bases at J, with 13 bases between. CDR3 protein: CASSQDGGGWGYTF. CDR3 nucleotides: TGCGCCAGCAGCCAAGATGGGGGGGGCTGGGGCTACACCTTC.

The J gene is TRBJ1-5, the V gene TRBV3-1 (or the pseudogene TRBV3-2); 8 bases match TRBD1. Germline V gene data show CDR1 as LGHDT and CDR2 as YNNKEL (reference sequence). The CDR3 has 19 residues. V gave up 2 bases and J gave up 0 bases; unmatched junction bases: 12. The CDR3 reads CASSQNSSPTGDSNQPQHF. Written as DNA, the CDR3 is TGTGCCAGCAGCCAAAATTCTAGCCCGACAGGGGATAGCAATCAGCCCCAGCATTTT.

The chain employs TRBV5-5 and TRBJ1-5; the match to TRBD1 covers 7 bases. This CDR3 has 16 residues. The V gene end was trimmed by 6 bases and the J gene end by 0 bases; junction bases not matched to a gene: 9. The germline V gene encodes CDR1 SGHKS and CDR2 YYEKEE (reference sequence). DNA for the CDR3: TGTGCCAGCACCCCGGGACAGAGCAATAGCAATCAGCCCCAGCATTTT. Translation: CASTPGQSNSNQPQHF.

This chain connects TRBV27 to TRBJ2-7; 7 bases line up with TRBD2. The CDR3 length is 15 residues. V trimming: 5 bases; J trimming: 3 bases; junction bases outside the gene matches: 10. Per the germline V gene, CDR1 is MNHEY and CDR2 is SMNVEV (reference sequence). CDR3 sequence: CASSLYSSGLYEQYF. CDR3 bases: TGTGCCAGCAGTCTCTATTCTAGCGGACTCTACGAGCAGTACTTC.

V and J are TRBV6-5 and TRBJ2-7; 11 bases match TRBD2. This CDR3 spans 15 amino acids. The junction had 6 bases not matched to a gene; V was cut back by 5 bases and J by 3 bases. From germline, CDR1 is MNHEY and CDR2 SVGAGI. The CDR3 is CASSRGTSGNYEQYF. The CDR3 DNA reads TGTGCCAGCAGTCGCGGGACTAGCGGAAACTACGAGCAGTACTTC.

The chain has TRBV15 and TRBJ2-1, with 11 bases matching TRBD2. The CDR3 totals 16 residues. Germline CDR1 and CDR2: LNHNV and YYDKDF (reference sequence). V was clipped by 5 bases and J by 2 bases; unmatched bases: 5. The CDR3 region has the DNA TGTGCCACCAGCTATTCGGGACTAGCGGCCTACAATGAGCAGTTCTTC. Its protein is CATSYSGLAAYNEQFF.

The genes are TRBV14 and TRBJ1-5; maybe TRBD1 (6 bases). Trimming removed 3 bases from V and 6 bases from J, with 18 bases in between. CDR3 length: 16 residues. Germline values: CDR1 SGHDN, CDR2 FVKESK. The CDR3 DNA reads TGTGCCAGCAGCCACACAACAGGGCCCCCTAGTCAGCCCCAGCATTTT. Translating it yields CASSHTTGPPSQPQHF.

In this sample, this clone turned up once. The V call is TRBV30, the J call TRBJ1-1; possible D gene TRBD1, 6 bases. CDR3 length: 14 amino acids. Germline values: CDR1 GTSNPN, CDR2 SVGIG (reference sequence). V gave up 2 bases and J gave up 5 bases, with 15 bases separating them. The CDR3: CAWSINRVRTEAFF. CDR3 DNA sequence: TGTGCCTGGAGTATAAACAGGGTTCGAACTGAAGCTTTCTTT.

The chain is built from TRBV5-4 and TRBJ1-2, with D possibly being TRBD1 (5 bases). Germline V CDR1 and CDR2: SGHNT, YYREEE (reference sequence). The V gene lost 0 bases and the J gene lost 4 bases, with 13 bases spanning the gap. This CDR3 has 15 amino acids. In DNA form, the CDR3 reads TGTGCCAGCAGCTTGGAGGCCAGGGCTGGCTATGGCTACACCTTC. Its protein product is CASSLEARAGYGYTF.

J is TRBJ2-3 and V is TRBV11-2; unclear D gene. The V end lost 4 bases, the J end lost 4 bases, and 9 bases lay between the germline ends. The germline CDR1 and CDR2 sequences are SGHAT and FQNNGV. The length of the CDR3 is 13 residues. This CDR3 is CASSSSRPDTQYF. The CDR3 nucleotides read TGTGCCAGCAGCTCCTCTAGACCAGATACGCAGTATTTT.

This clone occurred a few times. The chain couples TRBV25-1 to TRBJ1-6, with 10 bases matching TRBD1. The J segment lost 7 bases and the V segment lost 4 bases, leaving 4 bases of the junction unmatched. The CDR3 extends over 15 amino acids. CDR1 MGHDK and CDR2 SYGVNS come from the germline V gene. The DNA for the CDR3 is TGTGCCAGCAGTGCGTCGACAGGGGGCAATTCACCCCTCCACTTT. Amino acids: CASSASTGGNSPLHF.

This chain joins TRBV11-3 and TRBJ2-4; 8 bases fit TRBD1. The CDR3 contains 13 residues. Germline loops: CDR1 SGHNT, CDR2 YENEEA. J was trimmed by 5 bases and V by 4 bases; bases with no gene match: 1. The CDR3 nucleotides are TGTGCCAGCAGCTCGGACAGGGAAAACATTCAGTACTTC. Residues: CASSSDRENIQYF.

The V and J genes are TRBV10-1 and TRBJ2-4, with a tentative D call TRBD1 (5 bases). The CDR3 is made up of 14 amino acids. The germline CDR1 and CDR2 sequences are WNHNN and SYGVQD (reference sequence). V was trimmed by 3 bases and J by 5 bases, leaving 11 bases between them. The CDR3 coding sequence is TGCGCCAGCAGTGAAAGGGGTGTGGAAAACATTCAGTACTTC. It yields the protein CASSERGVENIQYF.

V is TRBV5-1 and J is TRBJ1-6; D is possibly TRBD1 (5 bases). Trimming pared 0 bases from V and 10 bases from J, leaving 11 bases between. The CDR3 has 14 amino acids. The V gene's germline CDR1 is SGHRS and CDR2 YFSETQ. CDR3 sequence reads: CASSLGDSRSPLHF. The DNA of the CDR3 is TGCGCCAGCAGCTTGGGGGACTCTCGGTCACCCCTCCACTTT.

The chain combines TRBV12-3 or TRBV12-4 with TRBJ2-7, with D maybe TRBD1 (6 bases). The ends were cut back, 6 bases at V and 3 bases at J, with 12 bases in the middle. This CDR3 comprises 13 residues. The DNA for the CDR3 is TGTGCCAGCAGGTGGGGGCAGCACTACGAGCAGTACTTC. Its translation: CASRWGQHYEQYF.

V usage is TRBV7-3 and J usage is TRBJ2-1; 14 nucleotides align to TRBD2. CDR1 is SGHTA, CDR2 FQGTGA, per germline. This CDR3 has 20 residues. J lost 0 bases, V lost 2 bases, and 9 bases had no gene match. The CDR3 coding sequence is TGTGCCAGCAGCTTACTAGGACTAGCGGGGGGTAGGAGCTCCTACAATGAGCAGTTCTTC. Translating gives CASSLLGLAGGRSSYNEQFF.

The V gene is TRBV7-3, the J gene TRBJ2-5; D not certain. CDR1 is SGHTA, CDR2 FQGTGA, per germline. The germline V and J ends were trimmed by 5 bases and 2 bases, with 9 bases remaining between them. CDR3 size: 13 residues. CDR3 amino acids: CASSTSNQETQYF. The DNA of the CDR3 is TGTGCCAGCAGCACTTCGAATCAAGAGACCCAGTACTTC.

J is TRBJ2-2 and V is TRBV5-1; no clear D. V was cut by 1 base and J by 4 bases, with 14 bases left in between. From germline, CDR1 is SGHRS and CDR2 YFSETQ. The CDR3 is 16 residues long. This CDR3 reads CASSLIGPAATGELFF. The DNA for the CDR3 is TGCGCCAGCAGCTTGATCGGTCCTGCCGCCACCGGGGAGCTGTTTTTT.

The CDR3, as DNA: TGTGCCACCAGTGACTTATCGACAGGGGCCAATCAGCCCCAGCATTTT. Translated: CATSDLSTGANQPQHF. This chain uses TRBV24-1 with TRBJ1-5, with TRBD1 matching 8 bases. The trim removed 4 bases at V and 3 bases at J, leaving 7 bases unmatched. The CDR3 has 16 residues. Germline CDR1 KGHDR, CDR2 SFDVKD.

The rearrangement links TRBV6-5 to TRBJ1-2; D call uncertain. Trimming cost V 6 bases and J 0 bases, with 8 bases left between them. Germline CDR1 is MNHEY and CDR2 is SVGAGI. This CDR3 has 13 amino acids. The CDR3 bases are TGTGCCAGCAGACAACCGCCTAACTATGGCTACACCTTC. This gives the protein CASRQPPNYGYTF.